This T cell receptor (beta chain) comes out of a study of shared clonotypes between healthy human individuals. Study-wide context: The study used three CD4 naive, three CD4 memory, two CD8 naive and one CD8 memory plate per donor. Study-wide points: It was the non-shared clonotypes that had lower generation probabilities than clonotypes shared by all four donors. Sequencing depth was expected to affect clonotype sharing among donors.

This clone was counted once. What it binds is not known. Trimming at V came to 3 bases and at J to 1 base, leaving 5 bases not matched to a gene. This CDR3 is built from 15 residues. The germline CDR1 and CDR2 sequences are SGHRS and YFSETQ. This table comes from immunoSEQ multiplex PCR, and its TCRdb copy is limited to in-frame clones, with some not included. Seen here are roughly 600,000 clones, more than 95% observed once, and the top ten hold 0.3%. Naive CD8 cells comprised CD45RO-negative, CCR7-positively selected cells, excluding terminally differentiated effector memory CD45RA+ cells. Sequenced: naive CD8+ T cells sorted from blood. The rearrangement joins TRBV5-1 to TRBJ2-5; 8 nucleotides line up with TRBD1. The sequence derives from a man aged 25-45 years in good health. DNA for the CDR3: TGCGCCAGCAGCTCCCGGGACAGGATCCAAGAGACCCAGTACTTC. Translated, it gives CASSSRDRIQETQYF.